The clone carrying this T cell receptor beta chain was recorded a few times. The antigen is undetermined. This specimen comes from a study of blood T cells in healthy people across ages. General study findings and limits: Any changes in expanded clonotypes were possibly confounded, as donor CMV status remained unknown. Percentage of naive T cells showed a strong correlation with TCR beta diversity.

Trimming stripped 2 bases from V and 4 bases from J, with 14 bases between. The germline gives CDR1 ENHRY, CDR2 SYGVKD. This CDR3 spans 15 amino acids. With a J-beta primer mix and a sample-barcoded 5' primer, a second PCR ran about 7 to 11 cycles. Via MiXCR, TCRdb re-called the 5' RACE reads, giving one row per CDR3 protein. The data show about 680,000 distinct CDR3 sequences, 49% seen once. The chain joins TRBV10-3 to TRBJ2-5; a weak D match, TRBD1 (6 bases). The source material was blood. The source of this sequence is a woman in her sixties or seventies in good health. CDR3 loop: CAISEGRGWRETQYF. The CDR3 DNA is TGTGCCATCAGTGAGGGCAGGGGATGGAGAGAGACCCAGTACTTC.